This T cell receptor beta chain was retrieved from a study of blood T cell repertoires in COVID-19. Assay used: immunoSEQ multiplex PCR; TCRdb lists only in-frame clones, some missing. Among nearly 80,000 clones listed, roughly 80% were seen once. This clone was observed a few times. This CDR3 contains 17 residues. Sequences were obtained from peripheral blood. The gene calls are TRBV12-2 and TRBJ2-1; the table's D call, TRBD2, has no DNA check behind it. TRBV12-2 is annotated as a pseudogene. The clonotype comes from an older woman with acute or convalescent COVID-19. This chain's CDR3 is CASRLVMCPGLAREQFF. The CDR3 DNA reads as TGTGCAAGTCGCTTAGTAATGTGTCCGGGACTAGCGCGAGAGCAGTTCTTC.